This T cell receptor (beta chain) was retrieved from a study of CD8+ T cells in alopecia areata. Study-wide background: The study gave treated patients oral tofacitinib at 5 to 10 mg twice daily.

As for this clone: Its antigen is unidentified.

Study conclusions and caveats: Scalp sequencing captures resident alphabeta T cells of normal skin too.

RNA, once extracted, was reverse transcribed into cDNA for use as the sequencing template. Some clones are missing from TCRdb's copy, which holds only in-frame ones; the method was immunoSEQ multiplex PCR. This table holds some 150,000 clones, more than 45% found once. Germline V lookup: CDR1 MNHNY, CDR2 SVGAGI (reference sequence). The V gene lost 0 bases and the J gene lost 0 bases, with 8 bases spanning the gap. CDR3 length: 15 residues. This TCR was sampled from a human donor with alopecia areata. The sequencing used CD8+ T cells sorted from blood, collected at week 0. V and J are TRBV6-6 and TRBJ1-2, with no clear D. In nucleotides, the CDR3 is TGTGCCAGCAGTTACTCTCCGGATACTAACTATGGCTACACCTTC. Protein: CASSYSPDTNYGYTF.